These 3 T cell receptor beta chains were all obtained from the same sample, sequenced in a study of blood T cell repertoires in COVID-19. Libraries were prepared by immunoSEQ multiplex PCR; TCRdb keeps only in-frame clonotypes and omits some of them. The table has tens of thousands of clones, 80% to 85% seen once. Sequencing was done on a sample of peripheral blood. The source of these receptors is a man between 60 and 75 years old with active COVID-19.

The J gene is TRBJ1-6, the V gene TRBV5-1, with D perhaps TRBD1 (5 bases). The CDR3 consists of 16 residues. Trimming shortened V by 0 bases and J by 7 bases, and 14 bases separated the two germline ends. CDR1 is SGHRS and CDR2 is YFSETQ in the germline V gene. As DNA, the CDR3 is TGCGCCAGCAGCTTGGCCGGGGGAGTGGAGAATTCACCCCTCCACTTT. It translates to CASSLAGGVENSPLHF.

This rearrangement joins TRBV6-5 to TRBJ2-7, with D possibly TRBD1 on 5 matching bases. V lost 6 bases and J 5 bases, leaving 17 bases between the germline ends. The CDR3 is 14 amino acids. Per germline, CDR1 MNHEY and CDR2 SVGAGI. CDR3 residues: CASRISGSTHEQYF. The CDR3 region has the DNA TGTGCCAGCAGGATATCAGGGTCGACCCACGAGCAGTACTTC.

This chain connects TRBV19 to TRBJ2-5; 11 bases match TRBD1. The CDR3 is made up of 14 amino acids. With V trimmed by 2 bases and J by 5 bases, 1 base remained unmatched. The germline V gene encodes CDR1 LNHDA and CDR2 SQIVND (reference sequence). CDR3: CASSIRDRGETQYF. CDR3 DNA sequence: TGTGCCAGTAGTATACGGGACAGGGGGGAGACCCAGTACTTC.